These 3 T cell receptor beta chains came from one sample sequenced in a study of CD8 T cells in Susac syndrome. Reverse transcription of about 0.5 to 1 ug RNA used random hexamers. One entry per CDR3 protein, called by TCRdb with MiXCR from the immunoSEQ multiplex PCR reads. The sample has about 250,000 distinct CDR3 sequences, approximately 92% seen once. The sample comprised CD4+ T cells from PBMCs. Source of these receptors: a human donor with multiple sclerosis.

A single count supports this clonotype. The chain joins TRBV21-1 to TRBJ2-7; the table gives TRBD2 as D, unverified against the DNA. TRBV21-1 is noted as a pseudogene. The CDR3 extends over 13 amino acids. CDR3 bases: TGTGCCAGCAGCTCGCTAGAACCGGGCGAGCAGTACGTC. As protein: CASSSLEPGEQYV.

The chain couples TRBV24-1 to TRBJ2-2; tentatively, D is TRBD1 or TRBD2 (5 bases each). From germline, CDR1 is KGHDR and CDR2 SFDVKD. CDR3 size: 14 residues. Trimming took 3 bases from V and 7 from J, leaving 11 bases between them. The CDR3 spells CATSDNRGGGELFF. In DNA, the CDR3 is TGTGCCACCAGTGATAACCGGGGCGGCGGGGAGCTGTTTTTT.

The chain is built from TRBV2 and TRBJ1-2; a possible D gene is TRBD1 (6 bases). V gave up 6 bases and J gave up 10 bases, with 21 bases separating them. In germline, CDR1 is SNHLY, CDR2 FYNNEI. This CDR3 contains 14 residues. CDR3 loop: CASSPNRERGFYTF. In DNA form, the CDR3 reads TGTGCCAGCAGCCCCAATCGGGAGAGGGGGTTCTACACCTTC.